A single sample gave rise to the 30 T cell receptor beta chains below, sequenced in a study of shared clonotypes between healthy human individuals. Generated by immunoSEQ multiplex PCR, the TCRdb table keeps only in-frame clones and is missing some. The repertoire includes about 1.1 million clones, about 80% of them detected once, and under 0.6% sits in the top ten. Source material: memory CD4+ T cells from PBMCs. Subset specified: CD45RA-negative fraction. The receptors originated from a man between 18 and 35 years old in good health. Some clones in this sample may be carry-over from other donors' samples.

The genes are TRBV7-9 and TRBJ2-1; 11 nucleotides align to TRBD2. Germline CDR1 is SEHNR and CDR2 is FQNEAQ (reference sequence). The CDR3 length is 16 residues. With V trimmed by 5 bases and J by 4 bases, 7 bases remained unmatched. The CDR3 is CASSPTTSGSYNEQFF. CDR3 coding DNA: TGTGCCAGCAGCCCGACTACTAGCGGGAGTTACAATGAGCAGTTCTTC.

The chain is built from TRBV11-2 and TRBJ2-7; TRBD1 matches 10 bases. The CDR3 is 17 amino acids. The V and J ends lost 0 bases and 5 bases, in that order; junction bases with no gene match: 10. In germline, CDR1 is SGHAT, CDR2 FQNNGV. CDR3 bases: TGTGCCAGCAGCTTAGAGCGAAGACAGGGGGCTATAGACGAGCAGTACTTC. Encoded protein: CASSLERRQGAIDEQYF.

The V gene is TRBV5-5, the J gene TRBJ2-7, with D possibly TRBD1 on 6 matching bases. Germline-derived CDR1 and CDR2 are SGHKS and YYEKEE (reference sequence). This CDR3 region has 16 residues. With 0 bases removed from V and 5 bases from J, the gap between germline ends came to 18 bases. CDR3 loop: CASSLAPGDHRDEQYF. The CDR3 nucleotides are TGTGCCAGCAGCTTGGCTCCAGGCGACCACAGGGACGAGCAGTACTTC.

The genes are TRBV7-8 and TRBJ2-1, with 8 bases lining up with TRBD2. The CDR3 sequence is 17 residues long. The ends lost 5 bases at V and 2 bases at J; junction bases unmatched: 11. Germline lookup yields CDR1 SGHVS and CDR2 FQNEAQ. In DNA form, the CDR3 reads TGTGCCAGCAGCCCAGTGCGGCTAGCGGGTACCTACAATGAGCAGTTCTTC. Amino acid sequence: CASSPVRLAGTYNEQFF.

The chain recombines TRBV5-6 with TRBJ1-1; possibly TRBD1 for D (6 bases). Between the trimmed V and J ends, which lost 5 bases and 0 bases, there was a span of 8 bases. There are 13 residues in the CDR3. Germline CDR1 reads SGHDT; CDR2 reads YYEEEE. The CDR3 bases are TGTGCCAGCAGTCGACAGGTGAACACTGAAGCTTTCTTT. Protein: CASSRQVNTEAFF.

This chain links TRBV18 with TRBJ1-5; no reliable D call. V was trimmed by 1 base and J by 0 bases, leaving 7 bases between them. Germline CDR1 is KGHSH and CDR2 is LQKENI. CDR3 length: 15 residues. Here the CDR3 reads CASSPQPDSNQPQHF. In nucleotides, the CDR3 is TGTGCCAGCTCACCACAGCCAGATAGCAATCAGCCCCAGCATTTT.

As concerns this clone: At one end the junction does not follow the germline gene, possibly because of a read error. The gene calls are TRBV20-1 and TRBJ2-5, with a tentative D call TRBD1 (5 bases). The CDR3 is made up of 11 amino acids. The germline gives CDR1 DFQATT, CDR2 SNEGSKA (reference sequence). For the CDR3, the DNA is TGCAGTGGGACACTGGGGCATTTTCTGCACTTC. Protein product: CSGTLGHFLHF.

The CDR3 DNA follows: TGTGCCAGCAGTTCAAAGACTAGCGGGACCCGGGGGGAGCAGTACTTC. It yields the protein CASSSKTSGTRGEQYF. The chain employs TRBV6-5 and TRBJ2-7; 11 positions match TRBD2. V was clipped by 4 bases and J by 7 bases; unmatched bases: 12. CDR1 and CDR2 (germline): MNHEY, SVGAGI. The CDR3 runs 16 residues.

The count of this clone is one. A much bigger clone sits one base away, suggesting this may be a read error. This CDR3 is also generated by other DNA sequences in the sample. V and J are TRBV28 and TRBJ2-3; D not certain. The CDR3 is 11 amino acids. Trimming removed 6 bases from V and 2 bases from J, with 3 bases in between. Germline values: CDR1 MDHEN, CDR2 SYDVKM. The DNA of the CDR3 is TGTGCCAGCAGCTCCACAGATACGCAGTATTTT. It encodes CASSSTDTQYF.

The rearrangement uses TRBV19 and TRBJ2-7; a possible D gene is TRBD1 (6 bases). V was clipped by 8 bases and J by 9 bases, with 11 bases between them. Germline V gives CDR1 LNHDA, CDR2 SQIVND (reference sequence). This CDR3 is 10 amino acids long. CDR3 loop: CASGTSMQYF. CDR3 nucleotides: TGTGCCAGTGGGACAAGCATGCAGTACTTC.

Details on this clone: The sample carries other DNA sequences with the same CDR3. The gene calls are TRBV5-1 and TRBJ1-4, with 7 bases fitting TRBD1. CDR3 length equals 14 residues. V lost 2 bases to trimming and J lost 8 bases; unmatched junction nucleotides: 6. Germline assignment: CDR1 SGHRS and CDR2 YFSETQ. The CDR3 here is CASSLGQVGEKLFF. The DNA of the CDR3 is TGCGCCAGCAGCTTAGGACAGGTGGGAGAAAAACTGTTTTTT.

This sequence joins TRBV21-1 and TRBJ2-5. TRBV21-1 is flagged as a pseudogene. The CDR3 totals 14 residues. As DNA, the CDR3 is TGTGCCAGCAGCAAAGAGGACGCGAAAGAGACCCAGTACTTC. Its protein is CASSKEDAKETQYF.

Here the CDR3 DNA reads TGTGCCAGCAGCGGACAGTTGGGTCAGCCCCAGCATTTT. This sequence encodes CASSGQLGQPQHF. This chain connects TRBV6-1 to TRBJ1-5, with a weak D call TRBD1 (6 bases). The CDR3 totals 13 residues. Per the germline V gene, CDR1 is MNHNS and CDR2 is SASEGT. V was pared by 6 bases and J by 6 bases, with 12 bases between.

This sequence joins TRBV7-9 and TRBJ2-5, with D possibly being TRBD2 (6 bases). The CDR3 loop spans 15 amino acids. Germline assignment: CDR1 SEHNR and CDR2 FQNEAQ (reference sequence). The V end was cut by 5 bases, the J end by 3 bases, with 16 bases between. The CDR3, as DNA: TGTGCCAGCAGCCGGGGACTCCCCGCGGAAGAGACCCAGTACTTC. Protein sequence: CASSRGLPAEETQYF.

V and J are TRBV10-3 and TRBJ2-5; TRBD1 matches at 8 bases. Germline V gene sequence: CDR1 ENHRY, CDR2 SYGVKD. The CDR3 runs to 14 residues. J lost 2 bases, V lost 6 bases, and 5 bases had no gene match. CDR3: CAISPRGPQETQYF. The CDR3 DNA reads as TGTGCCATCAGCCCCAGGGGGCCGCAAGAGACCCAGTACTTC.

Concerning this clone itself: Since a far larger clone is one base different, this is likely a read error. The DNA for the CDR3 is TGTGCCTGGAGTATATCGGACAGGGGGGAGGATACGCAGTATTTT. Translating gives CAWSISDRGEDTQYF. The J gene is TRBJ2-3, the V gene TRBV30, with 10 bases aligning to TRBD1. Germline loops: CDR1 GTSNPN, CDR2 SVGIG (reference sequence). V gave up 2 bases and J gave up 6 bases; unmatched junction bases: 8. The CDR3 has 15 residues.

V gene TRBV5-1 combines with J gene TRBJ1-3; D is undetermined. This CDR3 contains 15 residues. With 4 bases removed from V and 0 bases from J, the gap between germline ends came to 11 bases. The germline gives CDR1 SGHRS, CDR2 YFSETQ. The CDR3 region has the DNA TGCGCCAGCAGCCCAGACTCGAGCTCTGGAAACACCATATATTTT. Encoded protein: CASSPDSSSGNTIYF.

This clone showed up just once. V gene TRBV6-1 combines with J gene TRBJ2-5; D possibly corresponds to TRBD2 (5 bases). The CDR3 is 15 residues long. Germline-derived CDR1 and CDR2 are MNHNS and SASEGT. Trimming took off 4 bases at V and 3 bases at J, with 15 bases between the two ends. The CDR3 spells CASSGRGPGEETQYF. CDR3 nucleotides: TGTGCCAGCAGTGGAAGAGGGCCAGGTGAAGAGACCCAGTACTTC.

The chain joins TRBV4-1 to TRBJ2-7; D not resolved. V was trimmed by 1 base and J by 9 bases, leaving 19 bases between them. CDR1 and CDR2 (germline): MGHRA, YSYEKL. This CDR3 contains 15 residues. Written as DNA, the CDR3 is TGCGCCAGCAGCCAAGCTTCCACCAGGTCTTCGGTGCAGTACTTC. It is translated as CASSQASTRSSVQYF.

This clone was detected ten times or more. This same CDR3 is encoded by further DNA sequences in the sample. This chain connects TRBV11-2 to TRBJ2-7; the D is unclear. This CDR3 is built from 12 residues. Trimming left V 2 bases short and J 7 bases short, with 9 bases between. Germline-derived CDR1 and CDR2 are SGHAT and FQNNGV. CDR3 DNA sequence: TGTGCCAGCAGCTTATGGGGTGGGGAGCAGTACTTC. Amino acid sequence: CASSLWGGEQYF.

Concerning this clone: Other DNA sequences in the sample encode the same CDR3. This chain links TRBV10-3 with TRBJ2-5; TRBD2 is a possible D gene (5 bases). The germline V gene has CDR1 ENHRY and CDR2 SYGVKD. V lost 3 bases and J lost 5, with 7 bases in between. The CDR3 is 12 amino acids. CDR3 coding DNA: TGTGCCATCAGTGAAGGCGGGGAGACCCAGTACTTC. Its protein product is CAISEGGETQYF.

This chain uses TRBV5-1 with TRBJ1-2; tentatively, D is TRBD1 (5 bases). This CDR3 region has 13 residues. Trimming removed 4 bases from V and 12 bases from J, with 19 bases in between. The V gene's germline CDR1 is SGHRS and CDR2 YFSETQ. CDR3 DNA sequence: TGCGCCAGCAGCCCGTCGCCCAGGGAGGGACACACCTTC. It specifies CASSPSPREGHTF.

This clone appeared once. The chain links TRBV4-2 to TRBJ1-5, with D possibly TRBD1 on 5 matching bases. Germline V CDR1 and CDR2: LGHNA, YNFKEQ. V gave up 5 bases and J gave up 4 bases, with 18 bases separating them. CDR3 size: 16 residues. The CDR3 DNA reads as TGTGCCAGCAGCTTGCGAGGGGAGAGTCGGAATCAGCCCCAGCATTTT. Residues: CASSLRGESRNQPQHF.

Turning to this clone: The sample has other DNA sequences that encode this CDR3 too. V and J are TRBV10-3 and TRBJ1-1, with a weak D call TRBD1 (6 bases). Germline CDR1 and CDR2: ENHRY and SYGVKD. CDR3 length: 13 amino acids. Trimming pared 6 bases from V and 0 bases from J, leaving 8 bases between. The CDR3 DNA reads TGTGCCATCAGACAGGGACTGAACACTGAAGCTTTCTTT. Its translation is CAIRQGLNTEAFF.

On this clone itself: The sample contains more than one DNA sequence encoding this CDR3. The CDR3 protein is CASSVEGTDTQYF. CDR3 in DNA: TGTGCCAGCAGCGTAGAGGGTACAGATACGCAGTATTTT. V is TRBV9 and J is TRBJ2-3; D gene uncertain. Germline V CDR1 and CDR2: SGDLS, YYNGEE. CDR3 length: 13 residues. The germline V and J ends were trimmed by 0 bases and 3 bases, with 5 bases remaining between them. Together with reference TRBV9 and TRBJ2-3, the CDR3 gives the full variable domain: DSGVTQTPKHLITATGQRVTLRCSPRSGDLSVYWYQQSLDQGLQFLIQYYNGEERAKGNILERFSAQQFPDLHSELNLSSLELGDSALYFCASSVEGTDTQYFGPGTRLTVL.

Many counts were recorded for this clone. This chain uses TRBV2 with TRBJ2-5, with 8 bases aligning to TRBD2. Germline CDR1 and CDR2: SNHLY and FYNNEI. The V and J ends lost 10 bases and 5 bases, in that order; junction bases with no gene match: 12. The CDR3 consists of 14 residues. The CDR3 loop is CATRGLARRETQYF. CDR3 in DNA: TGTGCCACCCGAGGACTAGCCCGGCGGGAGACCCAGTACTTC.

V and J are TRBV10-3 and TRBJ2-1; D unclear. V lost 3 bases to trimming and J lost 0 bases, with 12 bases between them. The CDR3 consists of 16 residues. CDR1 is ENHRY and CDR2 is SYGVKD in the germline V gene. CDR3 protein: CAISDSGPSSYNEQFF. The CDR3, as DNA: TGTGCCATCAGTGATAGTGGGCCGAGCTCCTACAATGAGCAGTTCTTC.

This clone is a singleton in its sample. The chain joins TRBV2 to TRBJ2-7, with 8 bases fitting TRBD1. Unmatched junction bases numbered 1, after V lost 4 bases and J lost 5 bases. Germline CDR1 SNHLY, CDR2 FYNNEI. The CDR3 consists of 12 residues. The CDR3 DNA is TGTGCCAGCAGTGCAGGGGGCCACGAGCAGTACTTC. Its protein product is CASSAGGHEQYF.

The CDR3, as DNA: TGCGCCAGCGGATGGACAGGGGGAAACCCAGATGGCTACACCTTC. This codes for CASGWTGGNPDGYTF. This chain links TRBV5-1 with TRBJ1-2, with 10 bases fitting TRBD1. This CDR3 contains 15 residues. Germline V gene lookup returns CDR1 SGHRS and CDR2 YFSETQ. V shed 7 bases, J shed 6 bases, and the junction held 12 bases outside the gene matches.

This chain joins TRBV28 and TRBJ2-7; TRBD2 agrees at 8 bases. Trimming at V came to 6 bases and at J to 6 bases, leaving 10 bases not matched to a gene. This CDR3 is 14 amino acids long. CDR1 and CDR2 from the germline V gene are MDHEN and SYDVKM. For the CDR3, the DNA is TGTGCCAGCAGCCTAAAGGGACTAGTTTCCGAGCAGTACTTC. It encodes CASSLKGLVSEQYF.